The sample holds many counts of the clone carrying this T cell receptor (beta chain). What it recognizes is unknown. Amplified regions were TCR beta CDR3 sequences from RNA transcripts. The study used the HTBI primer set for a first-round RT-PCR of the TCR CDR3. Each CDR3 protein gets one entry after TCRdb re-called the multiplex PCR reads with MiXCR. Among 450,000 to 600,000 distinct CDR3 sequences listed, just under 20% were seen once. Uncontrolled infection, other autoimmune disease, pregnancy or lactation disqualified patients from enrolment. Each diagnosis was grounded in clinical symptoms, serum thyroxine and TRAb, thyroid ultrasound, and orbital computed tomography. This entry belongs to a study of T cells in Graves' hyperthyroidism and ophthalmopathy. Overall study results and limits: Blood also held most thyroid clonotypes expanded beyond 0.001. The model made its ophthalmopathy prediction, and onset followed a median around 6.5 months later.

There are 14 residues in the CDR3. The V end was cut by 7 bases, the J end by 4 bases, with 16 bases between. The sequenced sample was blood. The gene calls are TRBV12-3 or TRBV12-4 and TRBJ1-2, with unresolved D. The origin of this receptor is a man aged 40-55 years with Graves' ophthalmopathy. The CDR3 region has the DNA TGTGCCAGCAACCCCGCCGGGTTAAGCTATGGCTACACCTTC. Translating gives CASNPAGLSYGYTF.